Listed here are 28 T cell receptor beta chains from one sample, sequenced in a study of T cells after yellow fever vaccination. TCRdb independently ran MiXCR on the 5' RACE reads; one entry per CDR3 protein. This sample has hundreds of thousands of distinct CDR3 sequences, with 6.2% found just once. The input for sequencing was PBMCs, taken 5 days after the yellow fever booster vaccination. The receptors shown here come from a man aged 25 to 45 who received the YFV17D yellow fever vaccine.

The chain recombines TRBV20-1 with TRBJ1-4; TRBD1 is a possible D gene (6 bases). Germline V lookup: CDR1 DFQATT, CDR2 SNEGSKA (reference sequence). The CDR3 loop spans 14 amino acids. V was shortened by 2 bases and J by 6 bases, with 13 bases between the two germline ends. CDR3 in DNA: TGCAGTGCTAGAAGGGGGGGCTGGGATGAAAAACTGTTTTTT. This gives the protein CSARRGGWDEKLFF.

The gene calls are TRBV29-1 and TRBJ2-1; D gene uncertain. In germline, CDR1 is SQVTM, CDR2 ANQGSEA. This CDR3 spans 14 amino acids. V lost 4 bases to trimming and J lost 0 bases, with 10 bases between them. DNA for the CDR3: TGCAGCGTTGCGTTTAAGAGCTCCTACAATGAGCAGTTCTTC. It specifies CSVAFKSSYNEQFF.

The genes are TRBV7-2 and TRBJ2-5, with TRBD2 identical over 8 bases. The length of the CDR3 is 14 residues. Per germline, CDR1 SGHTA and CDR2 FQGNSA. The V segment lost 5 bases and the J segment 2 bases; nucleotides outside the gene matches: 4. Here the CDR3 DNA reads TGTGCCAGCAGCCGGGAGGGGTTTCAAGAGACCCAGTACTTC. Encoded protein: CASSREGFQETQYF.

This clonotype has just a few counts. The rearrangement uses TRBV12-3 or TRBV12-4 and TRBJ2-7; D possibly corresponds to TRBD1 (6 bases). This CDR3 comprises 13 residues. Trimming left V 5 bases short and J 5 bases short, with 13 bases between. The CDR3 is CASSLQGLNEQYF. The CDR3 DNA follows: TGTGCCAGCAGTCTACAGGGCCTCAACGAGCAGTACTTC.

About this clonotype: Given a much more abundant clone one base away, this may be a read error. The chain is built from TRBV12-3 or TRBV12-4 and TRBJ2-3; D might be TRBD2 (5 bases). The CDR3 has 13 amino acids. With 3 bases removed from V and 2 bases from J, the gap between germline ends came to 6 bases. The CDR3 coding sequence is TGTGCCAGCAGTTTCCGGGACACAGATACGCAGTATTTT. Its translation is CASSFRDTDTQYF.

This clonotype was counted a few times. The chain links TRBV7-9 to TRBJ2-5, with TRBD1 matching 8 bases. Looked up from germline, CDR1 is SEHNR and CDR2 is FQNEAQ (reference sequence). V was pared by 7 bases and J by 2 bases, with 6 bases of the junction left unmatched. The CDR3 covers 14 residues. CDR3 bases: TGTGCCAGCACCCAGGGGGCCGGGCAAGAGACCCAGTACTTC. This sequence encodes CASTQGAGQETQYF. The variable domain in full, with the rest retrieved from reference TRBV7-9 and TRBJ2-5, is DTGVSQNPRHKITKRGQNVTFRCDPISEHNRLYWYRQTLGQGPEFLTYFQNEAQLEKSRLLSDRFSAERPKGSFSTLEIQRTEQGDSAMYLCASTQGAGQETQYFGPGTRLLVL.

In regard to this clonotype: A read error may produce the germline difference seen at one junction end. This chain links TRBV12-3 or TRBV12-4 with TRBJ2-2; 7 nucleotides line up with TRBD1. The CDR3 is 19 residues long. CDR3 nucleotide sequence: TGTGCCAGCAGTTTTCTTTCTGTAGTCGGGACAGTGGGCACCGGGGAGCTGTCTTTT. It translates to CASSFLSVVGTVGTGELSF.

V and J are TRBV15 and TRBJ2-4; D ambiguous. Germline V gene lookup returns CDR1 LNHNV and CDR2 YYDKDF (reference sequence). The CDR3 is 12 residues long. Between the trimmed V and J ends, which lost 1 base and 10 bases, there was a span of 8 bases. The CDR3 region is CATSRGPVIQYF. CDR3 DNA sequence: TGTGCCACCAGCAGAGGGCCTGTTATTCAGTACTTC. Variable domain in full (rest from reference TRBV15 and TRBJ2-4): DAMVIQNPRYQVTQFGKPVTLSCSQTLNHNVMYWYQQKSSQAPKLLFHYYDKDFNNEADTPDNFQSRRPNTSFCFLDIRSPGLGDTAMYLCATSRGPVIQYFGAGTRLSVL.

The CDR3 loop reads CASSPGQGSERGSTDTQYF. CDR3 nucleotides: TGTGCCAGCTCACCGGGACAGGGTTCTGAGCGGGGCAGCACAGATACGCAGTATTTT. The gene calls are TRBV18 and TRBJ2-3; 9 nucleotides line up with TRBD1. This CDR3 is 19 amino acids long. Unmatched junction bases numbered 13, after V lost 3 bases and J lost 0 bases. Germline V gene lookup returns CDR1 KGHSH and CDR2 LQKENI.

This clonotype showed up many times. The V gene is TRBV3-1, the J gene TRBJ2-5; no firm D call. Germline CDR1 is LGHDT and CDR2 is YNNKEL (reference sequence). The CDR3 sequence is 13 residues long. Trimming took 4 bases from V and 5 from J, leaving 11 bases between them. The CDR3 here is CASSLDPRETQYF. Here the CDR3 DNA reads TGTGCCAGCAGCCTAGACCCGCGGGAGACCCAGTACTTC.

This chain links TRBV12-5 with TRBJ2-1; 15 bases map to TRBD2. Germline V gene lookup returns CDR1 LGHNT and CDR2 FRNRAP. After removal of 1 base from V and 2 bases from J, the junction contained 9 bases not matched to a gene. The CDR3 length is 20 residues. Here the CDR3 reads CASGLAPGTSGRRTYNEQFF. The CDR3 nucleotides read TGTGCTAGTGGTTTGGCCCCGGGGACTAGCGGGAGGAGAACCTACAATGAGCAGTTCTTC.

The sample holds a few counts of this clonotype. The chain employs TRBV5-1 and TRBJ2-1; D is possibly TRBD2 (6 bases). The CDR3 loop spans 17 amino acids. The V and J ends lost 3 bases and 0 bases respectively, with 16 bases between them. Germline CDR1 and CDR2: SGHRS and YFSETQ. CDR3: CASSWRSGVPSYNEQFF. The CDR3 DNA follows: TGCGCCAGCAGCTGGAGGTCGGGAGTCCCCTCCTACAATGAGCAGTTCTTC.

This clonotype turned up a few times. V usage is TRBV6-5 and J usage is TRBJ2-7; no definite D call. The CDR3 covers 13 residues. V shed 2 bases and J shed 2 bases, with 7 bases lying between them. Germline CDR1 and CDR2: MNHEY and SVGAGI. CDR3 sequence: CASSYGPAYEQYF. In DNA, the CDR3 is TGTGCCAGCAGTTACGGGCCGGCCTACGAGCAGTACTTC.

This clonotype was recorded a few times. The CDR3 sequence: CASSEKTSGSIYNEQFF. CDR3 coding DNA: TGTGCCAGCAGTGAGAAGACTAGCGGGAGTATCTACAATGAGCAGTTCTTC. The chain employs TRBV6-1 and TRBJ2-1; 12 nucleotides align to TRBD2. Germline trimming cut 3 bases from V and 3 bases from J; bases unmatched to any gene: 6. Germline V gene data show CDR1 as MNHNS and CDR2 as SASEGT. The CDR3 has 17 amino acids.

A word on this clonotype: A much larger clone is a single base away; this may be a read error. The V gene is TRBV29-1, the J gene TRBJ2-1; no clear D gene. The CDR3 contains 14 residues. Looked up from germline, CDR1 is SQVTM and CDR2 is ANQGSEA. DNA of the CDR3: TGCAGCGCTGCTGACGCGTCCCCTAAGGATGAGCGGTTCTTC. It translates to CSAADASPKDERFF.

This clonotype was recorded at least ten times. The chain links TRBV27 to TRBJ2-3; 10 positions agree with TRBD1. The CDR3 consists of 15 residues. V trimming: 5 bases; J trimming: 3 bases; junction bases outside the gene matches: 5. Germline CDR1 MNHEY, CDR2 SMNVEV (reference sequence). This chain's CDR3 is CASSLDRGLTDTQYF. The DNA of the CDR3 is TGTGCCAGCAGTCTTGACAGGGGGCTGACAGATACGCAGTATTTT.

This clonotype was detected a few times. V is TRBV12-3 or TRBV12-4 and J is TRBJ1-4, with unresolved D. V lost 6 bases and J lost 8, with 16 bases in between. CDR3 length equals 14 residues. As DNA, the CDR3 is TGTGCCAGCAGCTTAACCGGGGTCCAAGAAAAACTGTTTTTT. Amino acid sequence: CASSLTGVQEKLFF.

This clonotype was seen only a few times. The rearrangement uses TRBV6-5 and TRBJ2-5; D is perhaps TRBD1 (5 bases). The CDR3 totals 16 residues. Germline V gene data show CDR1 as MNHEY and CDR2 as SVGAGI. V dropped 5 bases and J dropped 4 bases, with 20 bases sitting between them. The CDR3: CASSHQGYNRLETQYF. Here the CDR3 DNA reads TGTGCCAGCAGTCACCAGGGTTATAATAGGCTAGAGACCCAGTACTTC.

The V gene is TRBV20-1, the J gene TRBJ2-3; 9 bases fit TRBD2. The CDR3 covers 14 residues. Per germline, CDR1 DFQATT and CDR2 SNEGSKA (reference sequence). With V trimmed by 7 bases and J by 4 bases, 9 bases remained unmatched. This CDR3 reads CSEGRIAGADTQYF. In DNA, the CDR3 is TGCAGTGAGGGGCGCATAGCGGGAGCAGATACGCAGTATTTT.

As concerns this clonotype: A much larger clone lies one base from this, so it may be a read error. The chain links TRBV27 to TRBJ2-2, with TRBD2 identical over 10 bases. CDR3 length equals 15 residues. CDR1 is MNHEY and CDR2 is SMNVEV in the germline V gene (reference sequence). The CDR3 region is CASRAGTSVAGKLFF. The CDR3, as DNA: TGTGCCAGCAGAGCCGGGACTAGCGTGGCCGGGAAGCTGTTTTTT.

This clonotype was recorded many times. J is TRBJ2-7 and V is TRBV12-3 or TRBV12-4; TRBD1 matches 8 bases. The CDR3 runs to 13 residues. V trimming: 6 bases; J trimming: 7 bases; junction bases outside the gene matches: 8. CDR3 region: CASRTGALGEQYF. The CDR3 coding sequence is TGTGCCAGCAGGACAGGGGCCCTTGGTGAGCAGTACTTC.

This rearrangement joins TRBV18 to TRBJ2-5; the match to TRBD2 covers 9 bases. After removal of 3 bases from V and 1 base from J, the junction contained 6 bases not matched to a gene. Germline CDR1 and CDR2: KGHSH and LQKENI. The length of the CDR3 is 16 residues. The CDR3 here is CASSPSSGSFQETQYF. CDR3 bases: TGTGCCAGCTCACCCAGTAGCGGGAGTTTCCAAGAGACCCAGTACTTC. The entire variable domain, with the rest obtained from reference TRBV18 and TRBJ2-5, is as follows: NAGVMQNPRHLVRRRGQEARLRCSPMKGHSHVYWYRQLPEEGLKFMVYLQKENIIDESGMPKERFSAEFPKEGPSILRIQQVVRGDSAAYFCASSPSSGSFQETQYFGPGTRLLVL.

In this sample, this clonotype turned up many times. The chain combines TRBV5-1 with TRBJ1-2; the match to TRBD1 covers 8 bases. This CDR3 is 12 amino acids long. With V trimmed by 4 bases and J by 13 bases, 9 bases remained unmatched. Germline V lookup: CDR1 SGHRS, CDR2 YFSETQ. The CDR3 DNA reads TGCGCCAGCAGCCAGGGGGCGCAAAGTCCCACCTTC. It is translated as CASSQGAQSPTF. The full variable domain, in which reference TRBV5-1 and TRBJ1-2 provide the parts outside the CDR3, is KAGVTQTPRYLIKTRGQQVTLSCSPISGHRSVSWYQQTPGQGLQFLFEYFSETQRNKGNFPGRFSGRQFSNSRSEMNVSTLELGDSALYLCASSQGAQSPTFGSGTRLTVV.

This clonotype was recorded a few times. The chain couples TRBV7-2 to TRBJ2-5; D call uncertain. Germline CDR1 reads SGHTA; CDR2 reads FQGNSA. The germline V and J ends were trimmed by 0 bases and 2 bases, with 13 bases remaining between them. This CDR3 comprises 16 residues. The CDR3 loop is CASSLAPAGAQETQYF. In nucleotides, the CDR3 is TGTGCCAGCAGCTTAGCGCCGGCAGGAGCTCAAGAGACCCAGTACTTC.

V gene TRBV6-1 combines with J gene TRBJ1-1; D perhaps matches TRBD1 (5 bases). This CDR3 has 13 amino acids. Germline CDR1 MNHNS, CDR2 SASEGT. Trimming cost V 6 bases and J 6 bases, with 14 bases left between them. In DNA, the CDR3 is TGTGCCAGCAGCCTTGGAGGGGTTGCTGAAGCTTTCTTT. It encodes CASSLGGVAEAFF.

Written as DNA, the CDR3 is TGTGCCAGCGAGGAGACCGGGGAGCTGTTTTTT. The encoded protein is CASEETGELFF. V and J are TRBV6-2 or TRBV6-3 and TRBJ2-2; D remains unclear. This CDR3 region has 11 residues. V lost 8 bases and J 5 bases, leaving 6 bases between the germline ends. Germline V gives CDR1 MNHEY, CDR2 SVGEGT.

This clonotype was seen only a few times. The chain uses TRBV28 and TRBJ2-7; no reliable D call. The V gene lost 8 bases and the J gene lost 0 bases, with 11 bases spanning the gap. The CDR3 has 13 residues. The V gene's germline CDR1 is MDHEN and CDR2 SYDVKM. CDR3 sequence: CASGTSPSYEQYF. Written as DNA, the CDR3 is TGTGCCAGCGGAACGTCTCCCTCCTACGAGCAGTACTTC.

At least ten counts were recorded for this clonotype. V gene TRBV5-1 combines with J gene TRBJ2-5; D remains ambiguous. From germline, CDR1 is SGHRS and CDR2 YFSETQ. V lost 0 bases, J lost 3 bases, and 9 bases lay in between. This CDR3 has 14 amino acids. CDR3 protein: CASSLAPRKETQYF. In nucleotides, the CDR3 is TGCGCCAGCAGCTTGGCTCCAAGGAAAGAGACCCAGTACTTC.